This entry lists 4 T cell receptor beta chains sequenced from one sample in a study of shared clonotypes between healthy human individuals. The assay was immunoSEQ multiplex PCR, and TCRdb's table has in-frame clones only and misses some. The data contain under 130,000 clones, roughly 70% of them singletons. The material sequenced was memory CD8+ T cells sorted from blood. The subset was: CD45RO+ cells pooled with CCR7-negative TemRA cells. Receptor source: a woman under 40 in good health.

The CDR3 DNA is TGTGCCAGCAAGGGCGGGAGGGCCTCGTCCGGGGAGCTGTTTTTT. Protein sequence: CASKGGRASSGELFF. This chain uses TRBV2 with TRBJ2-2; the match to TRBD2 covers 9 bases. The CDR3 spans 15 residues. Germline-derived CDR1 and CDR2 are SNHLY and FYNNEI. Trimming at V came to 7 bases and at J to 6 bases, leaving 9 bases not matched to a gene.

The chain uses TRBV4-1 and TRBJ2-6; D not certain. Germline assignment: CDR1 MGHRA and CDR2 YSYEKL. V was shortened by 2 bases and J by 0 bases, with 5 bases between the two germline ends. The CDR3 is 15 amino acids. DNA of the CDR3: TGCGCCAGCAGCCAACCCTACTCTGGGGCCAACGTCCTGACTTTC. Translation: CASSQPYSGANVLTF.

The chain uses TRBV2 and TRBJ2-5, with D unclear. Trimming shortened V by 1 base and J by 7 bases, and 10 bases separated the two germline ends. Germline CDR1 reads SNHLY; CDR2 reads FYNNEI. CDR3 length: 13 residues. The CDR3 nucleotides are TGTGCCAGCAGTGAAGAACAGACGGCGACCCAGTACTTC. Its translation is CASSEEQTATQYF.

J is TRBJ1-1 and V is TRBV9, with TRBD1 as a possible D gene (5 bases). Trimming left V 3 bases short and J 5 bases short, with 11 bases between. Germline CDR1 SGDLS, CDR2 YYNGEE. The CDR3 is 13 residues long. This CDR3 is CASSASWGTEAFF. DNA for the CDR3: TGTGCCAGCAGCGCGAGTTGGGGGACTGAAGCTTTCTTT.